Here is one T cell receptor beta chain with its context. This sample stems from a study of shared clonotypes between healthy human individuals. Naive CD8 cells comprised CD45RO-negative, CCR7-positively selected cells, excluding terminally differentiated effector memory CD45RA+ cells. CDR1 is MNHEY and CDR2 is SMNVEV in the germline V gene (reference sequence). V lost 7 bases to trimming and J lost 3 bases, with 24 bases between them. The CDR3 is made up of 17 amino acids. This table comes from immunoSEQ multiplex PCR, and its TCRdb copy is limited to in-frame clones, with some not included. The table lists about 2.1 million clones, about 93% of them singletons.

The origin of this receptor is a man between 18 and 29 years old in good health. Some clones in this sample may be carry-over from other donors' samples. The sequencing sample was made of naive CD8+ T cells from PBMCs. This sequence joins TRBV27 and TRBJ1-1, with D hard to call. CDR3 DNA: TGTGCCAGCATTCAAACTATTAACCAGGAGGAGGACACTGAAGCTTTCTTT. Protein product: CASIQTINQEEDTEAFF.